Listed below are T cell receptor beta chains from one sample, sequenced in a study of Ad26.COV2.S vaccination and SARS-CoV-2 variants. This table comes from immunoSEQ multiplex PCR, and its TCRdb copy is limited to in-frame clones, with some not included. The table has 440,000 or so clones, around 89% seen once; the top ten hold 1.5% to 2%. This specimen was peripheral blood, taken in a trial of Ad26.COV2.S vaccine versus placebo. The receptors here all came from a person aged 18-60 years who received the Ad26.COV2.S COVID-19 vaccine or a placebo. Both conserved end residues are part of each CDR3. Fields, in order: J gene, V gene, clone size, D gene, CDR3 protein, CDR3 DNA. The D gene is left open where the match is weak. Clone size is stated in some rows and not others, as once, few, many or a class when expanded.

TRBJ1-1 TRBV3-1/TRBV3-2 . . CASSRGVNTEAFF TGTGCCAGCAGCCGAGGGGTGAACACTGAAGCTTTCTTT
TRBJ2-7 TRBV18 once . CASSPRVTGSSYEQYF TGTGCCAGCTCACCACGTGTGACAGGAAGCTCCTACGAGCAGTACTTC
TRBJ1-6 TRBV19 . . CASSIQGAYNSPLHF TGTGCCAGTAGTATACAGGGAGCCTATAATTCACCCCTCCACTTT
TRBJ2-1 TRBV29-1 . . CSVSRAGNSYNEQFF TGCAGCGTCTCAAGGGCGGGGAACTCCTACAATGAGCAGTTCTTC
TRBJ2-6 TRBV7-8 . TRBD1 CASSNRDRVPSGANVLTF TGTGCCAGCAGCAACCGGGACAGGGTCCCCTCTGGGGCCAACGTCCTGACTTTC
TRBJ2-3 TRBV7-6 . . CASSLVSRNTQYF TGTGCCAGCAGCTTAGTATCTCGAAATACGCAGTATTTT
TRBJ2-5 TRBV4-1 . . CASSQEPREIQETQYF TGCGCCAGCAGCCAAGAGCCGAGGGAGATCCAAGAGACCCAGTACTTC
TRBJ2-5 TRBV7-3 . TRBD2 CASSLTGTSGILHQETQYF TGTGCCAGCAGCTTAACCGGGACTAGCGGGATCCTCCACCAAGAGACCCAGTACTTC
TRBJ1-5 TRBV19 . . CASKSGARQPQHF TGTGCCAGTAAGAGTGGTGCGAGACAGCCCCAGCATTTT
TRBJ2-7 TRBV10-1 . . CASTGTITYEQYF TGCGCCAGCACAGGTACCATAACATACGAGCAGTACTTC
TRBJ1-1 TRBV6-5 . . CASRQDGNTEAFF TGTGCCAGCAGACAGGACGGAAACACTGAAGCTTTCTTT
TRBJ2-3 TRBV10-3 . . CAISGFGGSSTDTQYF TGTGCCATCAGTGGTTTTGGCGGCTCTAGCACAGATACGCAGTATTTT
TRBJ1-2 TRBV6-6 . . CASSYGTDLRGGYTF TGTGCCAGCAGTTACGGCACAGATCTACGCGGCGGCTACACCTTC
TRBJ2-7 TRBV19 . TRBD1 CASSRSGGAAYEQYF TGTGCCAGTAGTAGGTCAGGGGGCGCCGCCTACGAGCAGTACTTC
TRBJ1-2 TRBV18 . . CASSQTGYGYTF TGTGCCAGCTCACAGACAGGATATGGCTACACCTTC
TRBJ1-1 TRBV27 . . CASSLRGGGNTEAFF TGTGCCAGCAGTTTAAGAGGAGGCGGGAACACTGAAGCTTTCTTT
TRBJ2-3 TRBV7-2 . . CASSLALFSDTQYF TGTGCCAGCAGCTTAGCGTTGTTCTCAGATACGCAGTATTTT
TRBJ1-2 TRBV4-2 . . CASSYQQANYGYTF TGTGCCAGCAGCTACCAGCAGGCTAACTATGGCTACACCTTC
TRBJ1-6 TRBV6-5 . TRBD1 CASSSPGQKNSPLHF TGTGCCAGCAGTTCACCGGGACAGAAGAATTCACCCCTCCACTTT
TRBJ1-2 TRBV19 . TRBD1 CASSIGTGGYTF TGTGCCAGTAGTATAGGGACAGGCGGCTACACCTTC
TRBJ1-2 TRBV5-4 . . CASSSGSDYGYTF TGTGCCAGCAGCTCCGGGAGTGACTATGGCTACACCTTC
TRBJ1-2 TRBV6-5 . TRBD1 CASSYSSGTGYGYTF TGTGCCAGCAGTTATTCCTCCGGGACAGGTTATGGCTACACCTTC
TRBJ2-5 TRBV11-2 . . CASSFTLAPQGSGTQYF TGTGCCAGCAGCTTCACCTTGGCCCCACAGGGATCAGGGACCCAGTACTTC
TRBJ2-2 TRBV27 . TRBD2 CASRRGGGELFF TGTGCCAGCAGGCGCGGGGGCGGGGAGCTGTTTTTT
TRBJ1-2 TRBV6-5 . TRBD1 CASSPAGRGHGYTF TGTGCCAGCAGTCCAGCAGGCAGGGGGCACGGCTACACCTTC
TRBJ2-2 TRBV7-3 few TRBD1 CASSLSGTGWTGELFF TGTGCCAGCAGCTTATCAGGGACAGGGTGGACCGGGGAGCTGTTTTTT
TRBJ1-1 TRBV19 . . CASSITGALRTEAFF TGTGCCAGTAGTATCACCGGGGCCCTGAGGACTGAAGCTTTCTTT
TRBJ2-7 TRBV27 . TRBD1 CASSSSGTGGSYEQYF TGTGCCAGCAGTTCCTCCGGGACAGGGGGCTCCTACGAGCAGTACTTC
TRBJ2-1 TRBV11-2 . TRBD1 CASTLGTGRVNEQFF TGTGCCAGCACCCTAGGGACAGGCCGGGTCAATGAGCAGTTCTTC
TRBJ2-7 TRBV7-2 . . CASSRSNYHEQYF TGTGCCAGCAGCCGTAGTAACTACCACGAGCAGTACTTC
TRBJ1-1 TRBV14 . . CASSLHLNTEAFF TGTGCCAGCAGCCTACATCTGAACACTGAAGCTTTCTTT
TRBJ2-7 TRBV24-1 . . CATSDLAHDSYEQYF TGTGCCACCAGTGATTTGGCGCACGACTCCTACGAGCAGTACTTC
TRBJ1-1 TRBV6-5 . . CASSYGQNTEAFF TGTGCCAGCAGCTATGGGCAGAACACTGAAGCTTTCTTT
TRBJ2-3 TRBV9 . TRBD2 CASSPTSLLTDTQYF TGTGCCAGCAGCCCGACTAGCCTCCTCACAGATACGCAGTATTTT
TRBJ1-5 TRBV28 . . CASSPGIPSTLGSNQPQHF TGTGCCAGCAGTCCGGGGATACCTTCGACTCTGGGTAGCAATCAGCCCCAGCATTTT
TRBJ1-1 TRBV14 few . CASSQGVGLAFF TGTGCCAGCAGCCAAGGGGTGGGATTGGCTTTCTTT
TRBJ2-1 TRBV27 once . CASSFRGSTYNEQFF TGTGCCAGCAGTTTCCGCGGGTCCACCTACAATGAGCAGTTCTTC
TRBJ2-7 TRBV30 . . CACSSPRRQYF TGTGCCTGTTCGTCGCCGCGAAGGCAGTACTTC
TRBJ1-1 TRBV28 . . CASSSPGKGTEAFF TGTGCCAGCAGTTCCCCTGGAAAGGGCACTGAAGCTTTCTTT
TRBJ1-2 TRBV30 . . CAWSGNPSGGYTF TGTGCCTGGAGTGGAAATCCTAGTGGCGGCTACACCTTC
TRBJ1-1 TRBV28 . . CASSLRYTEAFF TGTGCCAGCAGTTTAAGATACACTGAAGCTTTCTTT
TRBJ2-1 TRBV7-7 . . CASSLDVSSYNEQFF TGTGCTAGCAGCTTAGACGTAAGCTCCTACAATGAGCAGTTCTTC
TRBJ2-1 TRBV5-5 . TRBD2 CASSPLAGGLGEQFF TGTGCCAGCAGCCCTCTGGCGGGGGGGTTGGGTGAGCAGTTCTTC
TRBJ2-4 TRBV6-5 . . CASSVSGVAKNIQYF TGTGCCAGCAGCGTCTCGGGAGTTGCCAAAAACATTCAGTACTTC
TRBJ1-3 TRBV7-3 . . CASSLLGLNSGNTIYF TGTGCCAGCAGCTTACTCGGACTGAACTCTGGAAACACCATATATTTT
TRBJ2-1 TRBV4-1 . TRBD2 CASSQVGGRNEQFF TGCGCCAGCAGCCAAGTCGGGGGGAGAAATGAGCAGTTCTTC
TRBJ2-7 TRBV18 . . CASSPITGPDSYEQYF TGTGCCAGCTCACCCATTACCGGGCCAGACTCCTACGAGCAGTACTTC
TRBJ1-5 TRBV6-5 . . CASSYSRSETPQHF TGTGCCAGCAGTTACTCGAGGTCAGAAACGCCCCAGCATTTT
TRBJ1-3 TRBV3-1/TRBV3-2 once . CASSQPRSSGNTIYF TGTGCCAGCAGCCAACCCAGGAGCTCTGGAAACACCATATATTTT
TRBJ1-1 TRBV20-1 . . CRGDTEAFF TGCAGGGGCGACACTGAAGCTTTCTTT
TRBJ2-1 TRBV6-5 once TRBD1 CASSLDRGVVNEQFF TGTGCCAGCAGTTTGGACAGGGGTGTTGTGAATGAGCAGTTCTTC
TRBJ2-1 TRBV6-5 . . CASSSTYNEQFF TGTGCCAGCAGTTCGACGTACAATGAGCAGTTCTTC
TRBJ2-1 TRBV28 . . CASSSGYEQFF TGTGCCAGCAGTTCGGGGTATGAGCAGTTCTTC
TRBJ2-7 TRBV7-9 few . CASSLVGQYEQYF TGTGCCAGCAGCTTAGTAGGGCAGTACGAGCAGTACTTC